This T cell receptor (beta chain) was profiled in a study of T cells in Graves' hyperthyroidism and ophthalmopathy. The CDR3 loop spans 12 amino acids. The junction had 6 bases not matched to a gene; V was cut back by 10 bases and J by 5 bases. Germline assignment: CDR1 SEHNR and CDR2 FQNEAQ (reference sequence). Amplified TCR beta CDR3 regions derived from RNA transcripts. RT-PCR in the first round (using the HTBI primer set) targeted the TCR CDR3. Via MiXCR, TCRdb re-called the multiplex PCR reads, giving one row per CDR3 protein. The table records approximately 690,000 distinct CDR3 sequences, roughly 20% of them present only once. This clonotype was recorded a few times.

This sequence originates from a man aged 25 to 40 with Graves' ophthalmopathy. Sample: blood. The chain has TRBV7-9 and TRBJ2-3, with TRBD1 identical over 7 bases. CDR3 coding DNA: TGTGCCACGGGGACAGAATTAGATACGCAGTATTTT. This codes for CATGTELDTQYF. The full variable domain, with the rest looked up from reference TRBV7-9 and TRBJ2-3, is DTGVSQNPRHKITKRGQNVTFRCDPISEHNRLYWYRQTLGQGPEFLTYFQNEAQLEKSRLLSDRFSAERPKGSFSTLEIQRTEQGDSAMYLCATGTELDTQYFGPGTRLTVL.